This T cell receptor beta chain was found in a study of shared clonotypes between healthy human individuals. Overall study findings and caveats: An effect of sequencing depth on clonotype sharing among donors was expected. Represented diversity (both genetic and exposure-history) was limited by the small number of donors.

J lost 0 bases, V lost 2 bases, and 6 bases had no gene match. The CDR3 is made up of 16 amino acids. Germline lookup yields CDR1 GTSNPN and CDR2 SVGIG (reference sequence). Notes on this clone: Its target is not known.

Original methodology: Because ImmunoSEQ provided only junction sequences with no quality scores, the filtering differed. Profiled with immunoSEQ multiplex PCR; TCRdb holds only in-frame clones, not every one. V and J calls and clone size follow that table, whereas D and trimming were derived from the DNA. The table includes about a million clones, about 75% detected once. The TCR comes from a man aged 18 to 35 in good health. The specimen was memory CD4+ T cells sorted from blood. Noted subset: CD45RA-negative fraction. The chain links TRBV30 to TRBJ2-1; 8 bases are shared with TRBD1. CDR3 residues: CAWSLRTGSSYNEQFF. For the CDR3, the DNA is TGTGCCTGGAGTCTCCGGACAGGGAGCTCCTACAATGAGCAGTTCTTC.